This TCR beta chain was identified during a study of blood T cell repertoires in COVID-19. CDR3 length: 15 residues. V shed 1 base and J shed 0 bases, with 9 bases lying between them. The V gene's germline CDR1 is LNHDA and CDR2 SQIVND (reference sequence). Clones were read by immunoSEQ multiplex PCR, and TCRdb kept only the in-frame ones, dropping some. The sample shows roughly 190,000 clones, about 90% of them seen only once. Individuals aged about 18 to 89 years were recruited from fewer than 30 US areas. Recovered Cohort 3 donors showed two negative PCRs, clearance, or symptom resolution. V and J are TRBV19 and TRBJ1-1; D gene ambiguous. The sequenced material came from PBMCs or T cells enriched from blood (not recorded which). The clonotype comes from a woman under 40 who had recovered from COVID-19. Written as DNA, the CDR3 is TGTGCCAGTAGTATAGCGCGAATCCTGAACACTGAAGCTTTCTTT. It translates to CASSIARILNTEAFF.